The rows below give T cell receptor beta chains drawn from one sample of a study of shared clonotypes between healthy human individuals. Profiling relied on immunoSEQ multiplex PCR, and the TCRdb table lists in-frame clones only, not all of them. Among millions of clones listed, 95% were seen once. The specimen was naive CD4+ T cells sorted from blood. The receptor set was obtained from a young man in good health. The CDR3 runs from the conserved cysteine through the conserved F or W. The order of the fields is J gene, V gene, D gene, clone size, CDR3 DNA, CDR3 protein. A D gene is named only where the DNA matches it firmly. Size values are once, few and many counts, or a class for expanded clones, and some rows have none.

J: TRBJ2-2
V: TRBV9
D: -
size: -
DNA: TGTGCCAGCAGCGTAGCTACAGGAGCCTTGAACACCGGGGAGCTGTTTTTT
CDR3: CASSVATGALNTGELFF

J: TRBJ2-1
V: TRBV30
D: TRBD2
size: -
DNA: TGTGCCTGGAATAACGGCGGGGGGGTGAATGAGCAGTTCTTC
CDR3: CAWNNGGGVNEQFF

J: TRBJ2-7
V: TRBV18
D: -
size: -
DNA: TGTGCCAGCTCACCACGGCAGCAGTCCGGCGAGCAGTACTTC
CDR3: CASSPRQQSGEQYF

J: TRBJ1-1
V: TRBV7-9
D: -
size: -
DNA: TGTGCCAGCAGCCTCACATTTATCTTGAACACTGAAGCTTTCTTT
CDR3: CASSLTFILNTEAFF

J: TRBJ2-6
V: TRBV7-9
D: -
size: once
DNA: TGTGCCAGCAGCTTAGGGGCGGCTGGGGCCAACGTCCTGACTTTC
CDR3: CASSLGAAGANVLTF

J: TRBJ1-2
V: TRBV9
D: -
size: -
DNA: TGTGCCAGCAGCGTTTCTTCGGGGATCACAAACTATGGCTACACCTTC
CDR3: CASSVSSGITNYGYTF

J: TRBJ1-1
V: TRBV6-6
D: -
size: -
DNA: TGTGCCAGCAGTTACAGGGTTACTGAAGCTTTCTTT
CDR3: CASSYRVTEAFF

J: TRBJ2-1
V: TRBV5-1
D: TRBD2
size: -
DNA: TGCGCCAGCAGCTTAGCGGGATGGACCTACAATGAGCAGTTCTTC
CDR3: CASSLAGWTYNEQFF

J: TRBJ2-7
V: TRBV19
D: -
size: -
DNA: TGTGCCAGTAGTCGGCTCCTCCAGGGCGAGCAGTACTTC
CDR3: CASSRLLQGEQYF

J: TRBJ2-7
V: TRBV5-1
D: -
size: -
DNA: TGCGCCAGCAGCCAAGGAGCTTCGGTATACGAGCAGTACTTC
CDR3: CASSQGASVYEQYF

J: TRBJ1-5
V: TRBV6-1
D: -
size: -
DNA: TGTGCCAGCAGTGAAGTGATCCATAGCAATCAGCCCCAGCATTTT
CDR3: CASSEVIHSNQPQHF

J: TRBJ1-4
V: TRBV29-1
D: -
size: once
DNA: TGCAGCGTTGCCCAAGGACTTGAAAAACTGTTTTTT
CDR3: CSVAQGLEKLFF

J: TRBJ2-2
V: TRBV7-2
D: TRBD2
size: -
DNA: TGTGCCAGCAGCGCCGGACTAGCGGGAGGCGGGGAGCTGTTTTTT
CDR3: CASSAGLAGGGELFF

J: TRBJ1-1
V: TRBV5-4
D: -
size: -
DNA: TGTGCCAGCAGCTTGGACGATACTGAAGCTTTCTTT
CDR3: CASSLDDTEAFF

J: TRBJ1-6
V: TRBV25-1
D: -
size: -
DNA: TGTGCCAGCAGTGAACTCCAACCCCAGACGAATTCACCCCTCCACTTT
CDR3: CASSELQPQTNSPLHF

J: TRBJ2-1
V: TRBV5-4
D: TRBD2
size: -
DNA: TGTGCCAGCAGCTTGGGGCTAGCGGCCTACAATGAGCAGTTCTTC
CDR3: CASSLGLAAYNEQFF

J: TRBJ2-2
V: TRBV5-6
D: -
size: once
DNA: TGTGCCAGCAGCTTGGCGGTAGGCAGGGCTTCCGGGGAGCTGTTTTTT
CDR3: CASSLAVGRASGELFF

J: TRBJ1-3
V: TRBV7-9
D: -
size: -
DNA: TGTGCCAGCAGTCGGAGGGGGGCGAGCTACTCTGGAAACACCATATATTTT
CDR3: CASSRRGASYSGNTIYF

J: TRBJ2-5
V: TRBV28
D: TRBD1
size: -
DNA: TGTGCCAGCAGTCCGAAGGGGGCAGGAGAGACCCAGTACTTC
CDR3: CASSPKGAGETQYF

J: TRBJ1-4
V: TRBV5-7
D: -
size: -
DNA: TGTGCCAGCAGCTTTTTACCAGTAGAGGAAAAACTGTTTTTT
CDR3: CASSFLPVEEKLFF

J: TRBJ2-1
V: TRBV25-1
D: -
size: -
DNA: TGTGCCAGCAGTGACCGGGGAGCCCAAAACAATGAGCAGTTCTTC
CDR3: CASSDRGAQNNEQFF

J: TRBJ2-6
V: TRBV30
D: -
size: -
DNA: TGTGCCTGGGACGGGGAAAGGGTCTCTGGGGCCAACGTCCTGACTTTC
CDR3: CAWDGERVSGANVLTF

J: TRBJ2-2
V: TRBV5-1
D: -
size: -
DNA: TGCGCCAGCAGCTTGATTCCAGGGGCGAACACCGGGGAGCTGTTTTTT
CDR3: CASSLIPGANTGELFF

J: TRBJ2-2
V: TRBV19
D: TRBD1
size: -
DNA: TGTGCCAGTCATACAGGGGACACCGGGGAGCTGTTTTTT
CDR3: CASHTGDTGELFF

J: TRBJ1-1
V: TRBV5-6
D: -
size: -
DNA: TGTGCCAGCAGTGGGGATTATGAAGCTTTCTTT
CDR3: CASSGDYEAFF

J: TRBJ2-5
V: TRBV11-2
D: -
size: once
DNA: TGTGCCAGCAGCTTAGAGAGGTTTCAAGAGACCCAGTACTTC
CDR3: CASSLERFQETQYF

J: TRBJ1-1
V: TRBV7-2
D: -
size: once
DNA: TGTGCCAGCAGCTTAGATTGGGGGGCGAACACTGAAGCTTTCTTT
CDR3: CASSLDWGANTEAFF

J: TRBJ1-2
V: TRBV19
D: -
size: -
DNA: TGTGCCAGTAGGCGCAGCATCTATGGCTACACCTTC
CDR3: CASRRSIYGYTF

J: TRBJ2-3
V: TRBV5-1
D: TRBD1
size: -
DNA: TGCGCCAGCAGCGTCGGACAGGGGGCCTGGGATACGCAGTATTTT
CDR3: CASSVGQGAWDTQYF

J: TRBJ2-2
V: TRBV4-3
D: TRBD1
size: -
DNA: TGCGCCAGCAGCCAAGGAGGACAGGGGAACACCGGGGAGCTGTTTTTT
CDR3: CASSQGGQGNTGELFF

J: TRBJ2-3
V: TRBV9
D: -
size: -
DNA: TGTGCCAGCAGCGTAGTGGTGGGGAGTAGCACAGATACGCAGTATTTT
CDR3: CASSVVVGSSTDTQYF

J: TRBJ1-2
V: TRBV5-1
D: -
size: -
DNA: TGCGCCAGCAGCGAAGGGGCTTATGGCTACACCTTC
CDR3: CASSEGAYGYTF

J: TRBJ1-1
V: TRBV29-1
D: TRBD1
size: -
DNA: TGCAGCGGGGGGGACAGGTACACTGAAGCTTTCTTT
CDR3: CSGGDRYTEAFF

J: TRBJ2-7
V: TRBV4-1
D: TRBD2
size: -
DNA: TGCGCCAGCAGCCAAGTAACTAGCGGAGATTTATACGAGCAGTACTTC
CDR3: CASSQVTSGDLYEQYF

J: TRBJ2-2
V: TRBV9
D: -
size: -
DNA: TGTGCCAGCAGCGGAAGCGAAGGGGGTAATTCCGGGGAGCTGTTTTTT
CDR3: CASSGSEGGNSGELFF

J: TRBJ2-7
V: TRBV6-6
D: TRBD1
size: -
DNA: TGTGCCAGCACTTTACGACGGGACAGGGGATCCTACGAGCAGTACTTC
CDR3: CASTLRRDRGSYEQYF